Listed here are 9 T cell receptor beta chains from one sample, sequenced in a study of cytomegalovirus exposure and HLA in healthy donors. It was with 60 Vbeta and 13 Jbeta primers that the PCR ran. TCRdb's copy holds only in-frame clones and misses some; the assay was immunoSEQ multiplex PCR. Among about 57,000 clones listed, 65% to 90% were seen once. Input material: PBMCs. These receptors were taken from a young man in good health and CMV-seronegative.

In its sample, this clone was seen once. The chain has TRBV10-2 and TRBJ2-5; possible D gene TRBD1, 5 bases. This CDR3 is 14 amino acids long. The V end lost 10 bases, the J end lost 4 bases, and 19 bases lay between the germline ends. Per germline, CDR1 WSHSY and CDR2 SAAADI. The CDR3 DNA reads TGCGCCACCCTCCTGGGGCCCTGGGGAGAGACCCAGTACTTC. It specifies CATLLGPWGETQYF.

The V call is TRBV6-6, the J call TRBJ2-5; D not resolved. The CDR3 spans 14 residues. Trimming took 2 bases from V and 2 from J, leaving 9 bases between them. Germline CDR1 MNHNY, CDR2 SVGAGI (reference sequence). In DNA form, the CDR3 reads TGTGCCAGCAGTTACCTCGGTCCTCAAGAGACCCAGTACTTC. This encodes CASSYLGPQETQYF.

The chain uses TRBV28 and TRBJ1-1, with unresolved D. The CDR3 is made up of 13 amino acids. V was shortened by 9 bases and J by 5 bases, with 16 bases between the two germline ends. The germline CDR1 and CDR2 sequences are MDHEN and SYDVKM. The DNA of the CDR3 is TGTGCCAGTGCAGGTAACCGGAGGACTGAAGCTTTCTTT. Its translation is CASAGNRRTEAFF.

V usage is TRBV7-6 and J usage is TRBJ2-3, with D perhaps TRBD2 (6 bases). Germline lookup yields CDR1 SGHVS and CDR2 FNYEAQ. Trimming cost V 1 base and J 4 bases, with 15 bases left between them. This CDR3 has 16 residues. The CDR3 coding sequence is TGTGCCAGCAGCTTAGGTGGTCCCTCGGGGGCAGATACGCAGTATTTT. As protein: CASSLGGPSGADTQYF.

The J gene is TRBJ2-7, the V gene TRBV11-2, with 11 bases fitting TRBD1. The germline CDR1 and CDR2 sequences are SGHAT and FQNNGV. The V gene end was trimmed by 0 bases and the J gene end by 4 bases; junction bases not matched to a gene: 2. CDR3 size: 15 residues. The DNA for the CDR3 is TGTGCCAGCAGCTTAGAAGGGACAGGGGGGTACGAGCAGTACTTC. This gives the protein CASSLEGTGGYEQYF.

The chain is built from TRBV7-8 and TRBJ2-1; 7 bases map to TRBD2. V lost 1 base, J lost 10 bases, and 10 bases stayed unmatched. Germline CDR1 and CDR2: SGHVS and FQNEAQ. The CDR3 extends over 15 amino acids. The CDR3 sequence: CASSLGTLASGEQFF. CDR3 sequence (DNA): TGTGCCAGCAGCTTAGGAACTTTGGCTAGCGGAGAGCAGTTCTTC. The full variable domain, rest sourced from reference TRBV7-8 and TRBJ2-1, is GAGVSQSPRYKVAKRGQDVALRCDPISGHVSLFWYQQALGQGPEFLTYFQNEAQLDKSGLPSDRFFAERPEGSVSTLKIQRTQQEDSAVYLCASSLGTLASGEQFFGPGTRLTVL.

V is TRBV15 and J is TRBJ1-1; TRBD1 agrees at 9 bases. Germline-derived CDR1 and CDR2 are LNHNV and YYDKDF (reference sequence). The CDR3 covers 15 residues. With V trimmed by 3 bases and J by 0 bases, 2 bases remained unmatched. CDR3 region: CATSSRQGVNTEAFF. DNA for the CDR3: TGTGCCACCAGCAGCCGACAGGGGGTGAACACTGAAGCTTTCTTT.

V is TRBV13 and J is TRBJ2-2, with D perhaps matching TRBD1 (5 bases). The CDR3 loop spans 14 amino acids. From germline, CDR1 is PRHDT and CDR2 FYEKMQ (reference sequence). V dropped 3 bases and J dropped 4 bases, with 9 bases sitting between them. In DNA, the CDR3 is TGTGCCAGCAGCTTCCAGGGTGGCACCGGGGAGCTGTTTTTT. It yields the protein CASSFQGGTGELFF.

In this sample, this clone turned up once. The V call is TRBV6-1, the J call TRBJ2-7, with 10 positions matching TRBD2. The V gene's germline CDR1 is MNHNS and CDR2 SASEGT. The CDR3 sequence is 14 residues long. V was pared by 4 bases and J by 6 bases, with 6 bases of the junction left unmatched. CDR3 in amino acids: CASSVASGRGEQYF. The CDR3 DNA is TGTGCCAGCAGTGTGGCTAGCGGGAGAGGCGAGCAGTACTTC.